A selection of T cell receptor beta chains follows, all from one sample in a study of blood T cell repertoires in COVID-19. The repertoire was sequenced with immunoSEQ multiplex PCR; TCRdb's copy has only in-frame clones and lacks some. Of 30,000 to 45,000 clones listed, 89% are singletons. The sequencing sample was made of peripheral blood. The receptors derive from a human donor in a cohort sampled during active COVID-19. Each CDR3 is given without its conserved first and last residue. Only part of the rows carry a size: once, few, many, or a class if the clone is expanded.

clone_size v_call cdr3_aa
NA TRBV7-8 ASSLDLAPVTDTQY
NA TRBV5-1 ASSPGGLNTEAF
NA TRBV4-1 ASSQAGGPYNEQF
NA TRBV2 ASRPGLAVSTDTQY
once TRBV9 ASSPRLAGASPADTQY
NA TRBV6-5 ASSSAGDRISPLH
NA TRBV5-1 ASSGDRGEQY
NA TRBV5-6 ASSSNYGTGNQPQH
NA TRBV30 AWTGGGGANVLT
NA TRBV2 ASKGRLAGGWGETQY
NA TRBV10-1 ASSGSGRGSGELF
NA TRBV18 ASFFTAVIEVDEQF
NA TRBV4-3 ASSQEPSGTASGNTIY
NA TRBV9 ASSVVDIALAYNEQF
NA TRBV3-1/TRBV3-2 ASSRLAAYNEQF
NA TRBV5-1 ASSFGTSAETQY
NA TRBV7-9 ASSPRRVRGETQY
NA TRBV16 ASSQSSGRGYNEQF